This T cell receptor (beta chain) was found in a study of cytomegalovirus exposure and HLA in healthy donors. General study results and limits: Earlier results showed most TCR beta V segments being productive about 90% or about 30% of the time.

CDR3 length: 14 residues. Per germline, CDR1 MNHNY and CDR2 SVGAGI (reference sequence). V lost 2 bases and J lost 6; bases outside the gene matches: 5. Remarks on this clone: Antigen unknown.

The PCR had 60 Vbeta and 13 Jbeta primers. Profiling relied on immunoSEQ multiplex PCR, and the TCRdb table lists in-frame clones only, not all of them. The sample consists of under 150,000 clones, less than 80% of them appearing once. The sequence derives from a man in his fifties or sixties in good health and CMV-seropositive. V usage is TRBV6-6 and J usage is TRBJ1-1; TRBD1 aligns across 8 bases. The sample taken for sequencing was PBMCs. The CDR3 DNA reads TGTGCCAGCAGTTACCTAGACAGGGGATCTGAAGCTTTCTTT. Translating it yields CASSYLDRGSEAFF.